This entry lists 22 T cell receptor beta chains sequenced from one sample in a study of T cell responses to AZD1222 COVID-19 vaccine. Using immunoSEQ multiplex PCR, the repertoire was profiled, and TCRdb retains in-frame clones only, with some absent. Of 95,000 to 100,000 clones in the sample, about 87% were seen once. The specimen was peripheral blood, collected 28 days after the second AZD1222 dose. The source of these receptors is an adult who received the AZD1222 COVID-19 vaccine.

This clone was found once. This chain uses TRBV27 with TRBJ2-1, with 10 bases lining up with TRBD2. The trim removed 5 bases at V and 0 bases at J, leaving 19 bases unmatched. The CDR3 is 21 residues long. Germline lookup yields CDR1 MNHEY and CDR2 SMNVEV (reference sequence). In nucleotides, the CDR3 is TGTGCCAGCAGTCCTACGACACCTAGCGGGAGAGGCGCGGGCTCCTACAATGAGCAGTTCTTC. Translating gives CASSPTTPSGRGAGSYNEQFF.

The J gene is TRBJ1-3, the V gene TRBV3-1 (or the pseudogene TRBV3-2); perhaps TRBD1 as D (6 bases). This CDR3 has 18 amino acids. CDR1 and CDR2 from the germline V gene are LGHDT and YNNKEL (reference sequence). V dropped 3 bases and J dropped 0 bases, with 18 bases sitting between them. Here the CDR3 reads CASSQGLQGFSSGNTIYF. CDR3 nucleotide sequence: TGTGCCAGCAGCCAGGGACTACAGGGATTTTCCTCTGGAAACACCATATATTTT.

This clone appeared once. This rearrangement joins TRBV5-1 to TRBJ2-1; 10 nucleotides align to TRBD2. V shed 0 bases, J shed 9 bases, and the junction held 6 bases outside the gene matches. The germline V gene has CDR1 SGHRS and CDR2 YFSETQ. This CDR3 spans 15 amino acids. The CDR3 nucleotides are TGCGCCAGCAGCTTGGCCGCTAGCGGGAGTGGTGAGCAGTTCTTC. Its protein is CASSLAASGSGEQFF.

The V gene is TRBV7-3, the J gene TRBJ2-7; 7 positions agree with TRBD1. Germline V CDR1 and CDR2: SGHTA, FQGTGA. Trimming at V came to 5 bases and at J to 7 bases, leaving 8 bases not matched to a gene. The CDR3 is made up of 13 amino acids. The DNA of the CDR3 is TGTGCCAGCAGCCCCCCAGGGGGTAGGGAGCAGTACTTC. It codes for CASSPPGGREQYF.

This clone was picked up a small number of times. The chain couples TRBV12-3 or TRBV12-4 to TRBJ1-2, with TRBD1 as a possible D gene (5 bases). V was shortened by 10 bases and J by 7 bases, with 13 bases between the two germline ends. The CDR3 contains 11 residues. CDR3: CAIYEGTGYTF. The CDR3 DNA reads TGTGCCATCTACGAGGGGACTGGCTACACCTTC.

This rearrangement joins TRBV6-4 to TRBJ2-2; D is perhaps TRBD1 (5 bases). Between the trimmed V and J ends, which lost 5 bases and 6 bases, there was a span of 10 bases. From germline, CDR1 is MRHNA and CDR2 SNTAGT. CDR3 length equals 13 residues. The CDR3: CASSIEGAGELFF. Written as DNA, the CDR3 is TGTGCCAGCAGTATAGAAGGGGCCGGGGAGCTGTTTTTT.

This clone turned up a few times. This chain links TRBV9 with TRBJ1-4; D not certain. V was pared by 0 bases and J by 11 bases, with 11 bases between. CDR3 length equals 13 residues. Per the germline V gene, CDR1 is SGDLS and CDR2 is YYNGEE. Written as DNA, the CDR3 is TGTGCCAGCAGCGTAGACCTGGCTGGGAAACTGTTTTTT. Translated, it gives CASSVDLAGKLFF.

V usage is TRBV5-1 and J usage is TRBJ1-1; weak D call: TRBD1 (6 bases). This CDR3 comprises 14 residues. V dropped 4 bases and J dropped 6 bases, with 16 bases sitting between them. The V gene's germline CDR1 is SGHRS and CDR2 YFSETQ. CDR3: CASSPVEAGAEAFF. The CDR3 nucleotides read TGCGCCAGCAGCCCCGTGGAGGCAGGGGCTGAAGCTTTCTTT.

The J gene is TRBJ1-1, the V gene TRBV7-3; D is unresolved. Per the germline V gene, CDR1 is SGHTA and CDR2 is FQGTGA. The V gene lost 5 bases and the J gene lost 3 bases, with 10 bases spanning the gap. The CDR3 loop spans 13 amino acids. The CDR3 nucleotides read TGTGCCAGCAGCAGGGCCTGGGACACTGAAGCTTTCTTT. Amino acids: CASSRAWDTEAFF.

The gene calls are TRBV11-2 and TRBJ2-7, with a possible D match to TRBD2 (6 bases). The CDR3 length is 14 residues. Germline CDR1 reads SGHAT; CDR2 reads FQNNGV. V gave up 7 bases and J gave up 6 bases, with 19 bases separating them. The CDR3 region has the DNA TGTGCCAGCACCTCCGTGCGGGGTCCCTCCGAGCAGTACTTC. Protein product: CASTSVRGPSEQYF.

J is TRBJ2-7 and V is TRBV5-8; a weak D match, TRBD2 (6 bases). This CDR3 comprises 15 residues. Trimming took 2 bases from V and 3 from J, leaving 15 bases between them. The V gene's germline CDR1 is SGHTS and CDR2 YDEGEE. The CDR3: CASSFRGRPNYEQYF. The CDR3 DNA reads as TGTGCCAGCAGCTTCCGGGGGAGGCCTAACTACGAGCAGTACTTC.

The rearrangement uses TRBV7-2 and TRBJ1-5; possible D gene TRBD1, 6 bases. Trimming shortened V by 1 base and J by 7 bases, and 14 bases separated the two germline ends. Germline-derived CDR1 and CDR2 are SGHTA and FQGNSA. This CDR3 is built from 15 residues. In DNA, the CDR3 is TGTGCCAGCAGCTTAGTCGGCAGGGGCGAGCAGCCCCAGCATTTT. Its protein is CASSLVGRGEQPQHF.

The rearrangement joins TRBV28 to TRBJ1-2, with a possible D match to TRBD1 (5 bases). V dropped 2 bases and J dropped 8 bases, with 15 bases sitting between them. This CDR3 is 14 amino acids long. Germline lookup yields CDR1 MDHEN and CDR2 SYDVKM. The CDR3 DNA sequence: TGTGCCAGCAGTTTAGGGACCGCCTTTTTCGGCTACACCTTC. It is translated as CASSLGTAFFGYTF.

The chain employs TRBV5-6 and TRBJ2-2, with D maybe TRBD1 (6 bases). CDR1 and CDR2 (germline): SGHDT, YYEEEE. The CDR3 runs 16 residues. V lost 3 bases to trimming and J lost 4 bases, with 16 bases between them. The CDR3 region is CASSWGAGTITGELFF. For the CDR3, the DNA is TGTGCCAGCAGCTGGGGAGCCGGGACAATCACCGGGGAGCTGTTTTTT.

The gene calls are TRBV19 and TRBJ1-1; possible D gene TRBD1, 6 bases. V lost 6 bases to trimming and J lost 6 bases, with 14 bases between them. The length of the CDR3 is 13 residues. CDR1 and CDR2 (germline): LNHDA, SQIVND (reference sequence). The CDR3 loop reads CASRVAGDAEAFF. The CDR3 coding sequence is TGTGCCAGTAGGGTGGCAGGGGACGCTGAAGCTTTCTTT.

The gene calls are TRBV27 and TRBJ2-5, with D possibly TRBD2 on 5 matching bases. The V and J ends lost 11 bases and 1 base respectively, with 20 bases between them. Germline V CDR1 and CDR2: MNHEY, SMNVEV (reference sequence). This CDR3 contains 15 residues. CDR3 nucleotides: TGTGCCTCCTCGGACCGAGGGTTTTCCCAAGAGACCCAGTACTTC. This codes for CASSDRGFSQETQYF.

This chain connects TRBV27 to TRBJ1-1; tentative D call: TRBD1 (5 bases). With 4 bases removed from V and 1 base from J, the gap between germline ends came to 10 bases. The CDR3 has 14 residues. Germline V gene sequence: CDR1 MNHEY, CDR2 SMNVEV (reference sequence). The chain's CDR3 is CASSWGGANTEAFF. The CDR3 bases are TGTGCCAGCAGTTGGGGCGGGGCGAACACTGAAGCTTTCTTT.

The V call is TRBV7-2, the J call TRBJ2-7, with D unclear. Germline CDR1 reads SGHTA; CDR2 reads FQGNSA. Trimming left V 5 bases short and J 4 bases short, with 9 bases between. CDR3 length equals 12 residues. CDR3 amino acids: CASSRLPYEQYF. The CDR3 DNA reads as TGTGCCAGCAGCCGACTCCCTTACGAGCAGTACTTC. Full variable domain (rest looked up from reference TRBV7-2 and TRBJ2-7): GAGVSQSPSNKVTEKGKDVELRCDPISGHTALYWYRQSLGQGLEFLIYFQGNSAPDKSGLPSDRFSAERTGGSVSTLTIQRTQQEDSAVYLCASSRLPYEQYFGPGTRLTVT.

This clone was seen more than once but under ten times. The V call is TRBV3-1 (or the pseudogene TRBV3-2), the J call TRBJ2-5; perhaps TRBD1 as D (5 bases). The CDR3 spans 15 residues. Germline V lookup: CDR1 LGHDT, CDR2 YNNKEL (reference sequence). V lost 3 bases and J 4 bases, leaving 15 bases between the germline ends. Written as DNA, the CDR3 is TGTGCCAGCAGCCAGAGGCAGGGTTGGGGAGAGACCCAGTACTTC. Protein: CASSQRQGWGETQYF.

The count of this clone is one. This chain connects TRBV5-6 to TRBJ1-3; 7 bases fit TRBD1. The trim removed 4 bases at V and 2 bases at J, leaving 6 bases unmatched. The CDR3 has 15 residues. Germline values: CDR1 SGHDT, CDR2 YYEEEE. CDR3 DNA sequence: TGTGCCAGCAGCCGCAAAACAGGGGCTGGAAACACCATATATTTT. Protein: CASSRKTGAGNTIYF.

V and J are TRBV7-9 and TRBJ1-2, with 10 bases fitting TRBD1. Germline trimming cut 1 base from V and 4 bases from J; bases unmatched to any gene: 3. Germline V lookup: CDR1 SEHNR, CDR2 FQNEAQ (reference sequence). This CDR3 comprises 15 residues. The CDR3 nucleotides are TGTGCCAGCAGCTTAGACAGGACAGGGGGCTATGGCTACACCTTC. Protein product: CASSLDRTGGYGYTF.

This clone was counted once. This rearrangement joins TRBV10-3 to TRBJ2-5, with a tentative D call TRBD2 (5 bases). Germline V gene sequence: CDR1 ENHRY, CDR2 SYGVKD. The CDR3 is made up of 13 amino acids. Trimming cost V 7 bases and J 4 bases, with 13 bases left between them. CDR3 DNA: TGTGCCATCACACCCGGGGTCTCAGAGACCCAGTACTTC. This encodes CAITPGVSETQYF.